This T cell receptor beta chain stems from a study of blood T cell repertoires in COVID-19. Turning to the study itself: The United States, Italy and Spain provided the acute and convalescent COVID-19 samples.

Profiled with immunoSEQ multiplex PCR; TCRdb holds only in-frame clones, not every one. The table lists about 150,000 clones, approximately 73% of them singletons. Source material: peripheral blood. The clonotype comes from an elderly woman with acute or convalescent COVID-19.

The CDR3 DNA is TGTGCCAGCAGCGCGCAGGGGGATAGTCAGCCCCAGCATTTT. Its protein is CASSAQGDSQPQHF. The chain has TRBV9 and TRBJ1-5; 7 bases map to TRBD1. CDR3 length equals 14 residues. V gave up 3 bases and J gave up 6 bases; unmatched junction bases: 6. CDR1 SGDLS and CDR2 YYNGEE come from the germline V gene.